Listed below are T cell receptor beta chains from one sample, sequenced in a study of follicular helper T cells after annual influenza vaccination. Here immunoSEQ multiplex PCR was the method, and the copy in TCRdb shows in-frame clones only, minus some. The sample carries roughly 7,000 clones, around four fifths recorded once. The sequencing here drew on CXCR5- memory CD4+ T cells sorted from blood, taken 7 days after influenza vaccination. The receptors were sampled from an adult who received the influenza vaccine. The CDR3 runs from the conserved cysteine through the conserved F or W. A D gene is named only where the DNA matches it firmly. Some rows mark clone size as missing; the rest say once, few, many or name a class of expanded clone.

V gene	J gene	D gene	clone size	CDR3 DNA	CDR3 protein
TRBV6-1	TRBJ1-5	TRBD1	few	TGTGCCAGCAGGAGACAGGGTTTGGAACAGCCCCAGCATTTT	CASRRQGLEQPQHF
TRBV6-1	TRBJ2-1	.	.	TGTGCCAGCAGACACATAGCAGTTGAGCAGTTCTTC	CASRHIAVEQFF
TRBV11-2	TRBJ2-1	TRBD2	few	TGTGCCAGCAGCTTAGTCCCTAGCGGGGGGGTTCGGGAGCAGTTCTTC	CASSLVPSGGVREQFF
TRBV5-4	TRBJ2-3	TRBD2	.	TGTGCCAGCAGCTTGGAAAGCGGGGGGGCTTATACGCAGTATTTT	CASSLESGGAYTQYF
TRBV5-5	TRBJ2-6	.	.	TGTGCCAGCAGCTTGGACCCTGGGGCCAACGTCCTGACTTTC	CASSLDPGANVLTF
TRBV10-1	TRBJ2-2	.	.	TGCGCCAACAGTGAGTCAGTTCCAGCGAACACCGGGGAGCTGTTTTTT	CANSESVPANTGELFF
TRBV10-3	TRBJ2-7	TRBD1	.	TGTGCCAGCGCCGGGACAGGGGGTGTTTACGAGCAGTACTTC	CASAGTGGVYEQYF
TRBV10-2	TRBJ1-6	.	.	TGCGCCAGCACACAGGGAAATTCACCCCTCCACTTT	CASTQGNSPLHF
TRBV5-1	TRBJ2-5	TRBD2	.	TGCGCCAGCAATAGCGGGAGGTTGGGGGAGACCCAGTACTTC	CASNSGRLGETQYF
TRBV2	TRBJ1-2	.	.	TGTGCCGCCCAGAGAGGCCTCCGCTATGGCTACACCTTC	CAAQRGLRYGYTF
TRBV6-6	TRBJ1-3	.	.	TGTGCCAGCAGGCTGGTCGGACTTCAGCAAGAAAACACCATATATTTT	CASRLVGLQQENTIYF
TRBV5-6	TRBJ2-5	TRBD2	.	TGTGCCAGCAGCTTGGGGGAGCGGGGGGCACAAGAGACCCAGTACTTC	CASSLGERGAQETQYF
TRBV2	TRBJ2-2	.	few	TGTGCCAGCAGTGCGGACACCGGGGAGCTGTTTTTT	CASSADTGELFF
TRBV19	TRBJ2-5	TRBD2	once	TGTGCCAGTAGTAGGACTAGCGAGCACCAAGAGACCCAGTACTTC	CASSRTSEHQETQYF
TRBV11-3	TRBJ2-5	.	.	TGTGCCAGCAGCCCGCGACTGCCGCGGGAGACCCAGTACTTC	CASSPRLPRETQYF
TRBV2	TRBJ2-2	TRBD2	.	TGTGCCAGCACCCGGGACCGGGACTACCTCACCGGGGAGCTGTTTTTT	CASTRDRDYLTGELFF
TRBV19	TRBJ2-1	TRBD2	.	TGTGCCAGTAGTAGCGGACTAGCGGGGGTTGGCAATGAGCAGTTCTTC	CASSSGLAGVGNEQFF
TRBV5-1	TRBJ1-3	.	.	TGCGCCAGCAGCTTGGGTTTTTCTGGAAACACCATATATTTT	CASSLGFSGNTIYF
TRBV6-1	TRBJ2-3	TRBD1	.	TGTGCCAGCAGCCCCGGACAGGCTCGTACAGATACGCAGTATTTT	CASSPGQARTDTQYF
TRBV6-6	TRBJ1-2	.	.	TGTGCCAGCGGGGGGGGCTACTATGGCTACACCTTC	CASGGGYYGYTF